This passage covers 21 T cell receptor beta chains from one sample sequenced in a study of immune cell composition in non-small cell lung cancer. Assay used: immunoSEQ multiplex PCR; TCRdb lists only in-frame clones, some missing. The table shows several thousand clones, with approximately 83% occurring only once. Normal lung sampling was at least 3 cm from the tumour, as distant as possible. Sequenced material: non-adjacent lung tissue. The receptor set was obtained from a human donor with non-small cell lung cancer.

CDR3: CASSYGGGEETQYF. The CDR3 nucleotides are TGTGCCAGCAGTTACGGTGGGGGCGAAGAGACCCAGTACTTC. J is TRBJ2-5 and V is TRBV6-6; tentative D call: TRBD1 (6 bases). The germline CDR1 and CDR2 sequences are MNHNY and SVGAGI (reference sequence). V was cut by 2 bases and J by 3 bases, with 10 bases left in between. There are 14 residues in the CDR3.

Remarks on this clone: This sample also contains other DNA sequences that code for the same CDR3. This chain uses TRBV5-1 with TRBJ2-3; TRBD2 matches 13 bases. The CDR3 is made up of 17 amino acids. In germline, CDR1 is SGHRS, CDR2 YFSETQ. The V gene end was trimmed by 4 bases and the J gene end by 2 bases; junction bases not matched to a gene: 7. The CDR3 reads CASSGGTSGDFTDTQYF. CDR3 nucleotide sequence: TGCGCCAGCAGCGGAGGGACTAGCGGGGACTTCACAGATACGCAGTATTTT.

This rearrangement joins TRBV4-3 to TRBJ2-3; 12 bases map to TRBD2. The CDR3 loop spans 15 amino acids. V shed 4 bases, J shed 4 bases, and the junction held 3 bases outside the gene matches. CDR1 is LGHNA and CDR2 is YSLEER in the germline V gene. The CDR3 nucleotides read TGCGCCAGCAGCCGAGGGACTAGCGGGCCAGATACGCAGTATTTT. It codes for CASSRGTSGPDTQYF.

A single count supports this clone. V usage is TRBV18 and J usage is TRBJ1-1; weak D call: TRBD1 (5 bases). Germline CDR1 and CDR2: KGHSH and LQKENI. Trimming took off 3 bases at V and 1 base at J, with 9 bases between the two ends. The CDR3 is made up of 14 amino acids. DNA of the CDR3: TGTGCCAGCTCACCCCTCAGGGAGAACACTGAAGCTTTCTTT. Protein product: CASSPLRENTEAFF.

The chain is built from TRBV5-1 and TRBJ2-1, with 8 bases matching TRBD1. Germline assignment: CDR1 SGHRS and CDR2 YFSETQ. J gave up 1 base and V 5 bases, and 20 bases lay outside the gene matches. The CDR3 is made up of 20 amino acids. In DNA, the CDR3 is TGCGCCAGCAGGCTGAGGGTTACCGACAGGGGTGAATTTTCCTACAATGAGCAGTTCTTC. Translated: CASRLRVTDRGEFSYNEQFF.

The chain has TRBV7-9 and TRBJ2-3; 14 bases map to TRBD2. The CDR3 is 16 amino acids. From germline, CDR1 is SEHNR and CDR2 FQNEAQ (reference sequence). J was trimmed by 6 bases and V by 5 bases; bases with no gene match: 7. This CDR3 reads CASSMTSGGARDTQYF. The CDR3, as DNA: TGTGCCAGCAGCATGACTAGCGGGGGGGCCCGCGATACGCAGTATTTT.

This clone is medium-sized within its sample. The gene calls are TRBV6-1 and TRBJ1-3, with D possibly being TRBD1 (5 bases). Germline V gives CDR1 MNHNS, CDR2 SASEGT. The V end lost 3 bases, the J end lost 4 bases, and 10 bases lay between the germline ends. The CDR3 has 14 amino acids. CDR3 loop: CASSETQAGNTIYF. CDR3 in DNA: TGTGCCAGCAGTGAGACACAGGCGGGAAACACCATATATTTT.

The chain carries TRBV27 and TRBJ1-5; D may be TRBD1 (5 bases). Per germline, CDR1 MNHEY and CDR2 SMNVEV (reference sequence). Trimming shortened V by 6 bases and J by 4 bases, and 16 bases separated the two germline ends. The CDR3 totals 15 residues. DNA for the CDR3: TGTGCCAGCAGCTTGACTTTGGGGCTGAATCAGCCCCAGCATTTT. Residues: CASSLTLGLNQPQHF.

This chain connects TRBV5-5 to TRBJ2-1; 7 bases line up with TRBD2. This CDR3 comprises 14 residues. Germline assignment: CDR1 SGHKS and CDR2 YYEKEE (reference sequence). J gave up 3 bases and V 2 bases, and 2 bases lay outside the gene matches. CDR3 DNA sequence: TGTGCCAGCAGCTTAGCGGGGTACTACAATGAGCAGTTCTTC. Protein sequence: CASSLAGYYNEQFF.

The chain couples TRBV18 to TRBJ2-6; 9 bases map to TRBD1. Germline CDR1 reads KGHSH; CDR2 reads LQKENI. CDR3 size: 18 residues. J was trimmed by 1 base and V by 3 bases; bases with no gene match: 7. The CDR3 is CASSPRTGALSGANVLTF. The DNA of the CDR3 is TGTGCCAGCTCACCCCGGACAGGGGCTCTATCTGGGGCCAACGTCCTGACTTTC.

For the CDR3, the DNA is TGTGCCAGCAGCCACGGACAGGGATCTCTCTATGGCTACACCTTC. Translation gives CASSHGQGSLYGYTF. The chain links TRBV11-1 to TRBJ1-2; TRBD1 agrees at 8 bases. The CDR3 length is 15 residues. J was trimmed by 4 bases and V by 5 bases; bases with no gene match: 9. CDR1 and CDR2 (germline): SGHAT, FQDESV (reference sequence). The full variable domain, in which reference TRBV11-1 and TRBJ1-2 provide the parts outside the CDR3, is EAEVAQSPRYKITEKSQAVAFWCDPISGHATLYWYRQILGQGPELLVQFQDESVVDDSQLPKDRFSAERLKGVDSTLKIQPAELGDSAMYLCASSHGQGSLYGYTFGSGTRLTVV.

The chain is built from TRBV7-2 and TRBJ2-5; TRBD2 is a possible D gene (6 bases). Trimming stripped 1 base from V and 2 bases from J, with 14 bases between. The germline gives CDR1 SGHTA, CDR2 FQGNSA. The length of the CDR3 is 16 residues. The CDR3 spells CASSLVPLARQETQYF. Here the CDR3 DNA reads TGTGCCAGCAGCTTAGTTCCCCTAGCGAGACAAGAGACCCAGTACTTC.

V and J are TRBV19 and TRBJ2-3, with 16 bases identical to TRBD2. Germline V lookup: CDR1 LNHDA, CDR2 SQIVND (reference sequence). The CDR3 extends over 18 amino acids. The junction had 6 bases not matched to a gene; V was cut back by 5 bases and J by 1 base. This chain's CDR3 is CASSLRGLAGGGTDTQYF. DNA of the CDR3: TGTGCCAGTAGTCTGAGGGGACTAGCGGGGGGGGGCACAGATACGCAGTATTTT.

The V and J genes are TRBV18 and TRBJ1-2; 7 nucleotides line up with TRBD1. The CDR3 loop spans 16 amino acids. V trimming: 3 bases; J trimming: 8 bases; junction bases outside the gene matches: 15. CDR1 KGHSH and CDR2 LQKENI come from the germline V gene. As DNA, the CDR3 is TGTGCCAGCTCACCCTCGTTCCAGGGGGATTATTCCGGCTACACCTTC. It codes for CASSPSFQGDYSGYTF.

This sequence joins TRBV6-1 and TRBJ2-6, with 9 nucleotides matching TRBD1. J gave up 4 bases and V 11 bases, and 9 bases lay outside the gene matches. The CDR3 runs 15 residues. Germline V gene lookup returns CDR1 MNHNS and CDR2 SASEGT. The CDR3 region is CAGGQGQWGANVLTF. The CDR3 nucleotides read TGTGCCGGGGGACAGGGCCAATGGGGGGCCAACGTCCTGACTTTC.

The chain combines TRBV7-9 with TRBJ1-6; TRBD1 aligns across 8 bases. From germline, CDR1 is SEHNR and CDR2 FQNEAQ (reference sequence). The CDR3 sequence is 16 residues long. V was clipped by 5 bases and J by 6 bases; unmatched bases: 9. The CDR3 reads CASSPQGGTLNSPLHF. The DNA for the CDR3 is TGTGCCAGCAGCCCACAGGGGGGAACGCTTAATTCACCCCTCCACTTT.

The CDR3 is CASSLNSFDTQYF. CDR3 DNA sequence: TGTGCCAGCAGCTTGAACAGCTTCGATACGCAGTATTTT. This sequence joins TRBV5-6 and TRBJ2-3; no clear D gene. Trimming pared 1 base from V and 6 bases from J, leaving 9 bases between. Germline CDR1 is SGHDT and CDR2 is YYEEEE. The CDR3 runs 13 residues. Complete variable domain (other parts from reference TRBV5-6 and TRBJ2-3): DAGVTQSPTHLIKTRGQQVTLRCSPKSGHDTVSWYQQALGQGPQFIFQYYEEEERQRGNFPDRFSGHQFPNYSSELNVNALLLGDSALYLCASSLNSFDTQYFGPGTRLTVL.

The chain carries TRBV6-5 and TRBJ1-1; weak D call: TRBD1 (5 bases). Between the trimmed V and J ends, which lost 5 bases and 5 bases, there was a span of 18 bases. Germline V gene sequence: CDR1 MNHEY, CDR2 SVGAGI. The CDR3 runs 15 residues. CDR3 nucleotide sequence: TGTGCCAGCAGTCTTGGACACACCAAAGGGACTGAAGCTTTCTTT. Protein sequence: CASSLGHTKGTEAFF.

V gene TRBV11-2 combines with J gene TRBJ2-6; TRBD2 might be the D (5 bases). The CDR3 consists of 17 residues. Germline V lookup: CDR1 SGHAT, CDR2 FQNNGV. Trimming cost V 0 bases and J 2 bases, with 11 bases left between them. The CDR3 nucleotides are TGTGCCAGCAGCTTAGATTGGGGAGCGACTGGGGCCAACGTCCTGACTTTC. Translation gives CASSLDWGATGANVLTF.

The V and J genes are TRBV29-1 and TRBJ1-1, with a weak D call TRBD1 (6 bases). CDR1 is SQVTM, CDR2 ANQGSEA, per germline. V was trimmed by 2 bases and J by 2 bases, leaving 12 bases between them. CDR3 length equals 14 residues. The CDR3 DNA follows: TGCAGCGTTGAATCTGTCAGGGGAAACACTGAAGCTTTCTTT. This codes for CSVESVRGNTEAFF. Combining the CDR3 with reference TRBV29-1 and TRBJ1-1 gives the whole variable domain SAVISQKPSRDICQRGTSLTIQCQVDSQVTMMFWYRQQPGQSLTLIATANQGSEATYESGFVIDKFPISRPNLTFSTLTVSNMSPEDSSIYLCSVESVRGNTEAFFGQGTRLTVV.

The chain recombines TRBV10-3 with TRBJ2-5, with TRBD2 matching over 8 bases. Germline assignment: CDR1 ENHRY and CDR2 SYGVKD. The CDR3 extends over 15 amino acids. V lost 6 bases, J lost 0 bases, and 6 bases stayed unmatched. This CDR3 is CAISRRGVHQETQYF. Here the CDR3 DNA reads TGTGCCATCAGCAGGCGGGGGGTACACCAAGAGACCCAGTACTTC.